This T cell receptor (beta chain) comes out of a study of cytomegalovirus exposure and HLA in healthy donors. About the study: HLA-typed donors contributed some 85 million unique TCRs, which were held in an early data release. Study-level findings and limits: Common viral pathogens (according to a later analysis) appeared linked to several of the most significant clusters.

Turning to this clone: Its cognate antigen is unknown.

13 Jbeta primers and 60 Vbeta primers were used for the PCR. Original processing methods: About 10 million of tens of millions of unique TCR beta chains were shared, per a later count. Measured with immunoSEQ multiplex PCR; TCRdb has only the in-frame clones, and not every one. The DNA gave D and trimming, while V, J and clone size come from that table. This sample has approximately 140,000 clones, with over 75% found just once. The CDR3 loop spans 15 amino acids. CDR1 MNHEY and CDR2 SVGAGI come from the germline V gene. The ends lost 5 bases at V and 3 bases at J; junction bases unmatched: 10. This receptor was taken from a boy younger than 18 in good health and CMV-seronegative. Sequencing was done on a sample of PBMCs. The J gene is TRBJ2-7, the V gene TRBV6-5; 7 bases are a match to TRBD1. The CDR3 nucleotides read TGTGCCAGCAGTCCTACCGGGACAGCTCACTACGAGCAGTACTTC. Amino acids: CASSPTGTAHYEQYF.